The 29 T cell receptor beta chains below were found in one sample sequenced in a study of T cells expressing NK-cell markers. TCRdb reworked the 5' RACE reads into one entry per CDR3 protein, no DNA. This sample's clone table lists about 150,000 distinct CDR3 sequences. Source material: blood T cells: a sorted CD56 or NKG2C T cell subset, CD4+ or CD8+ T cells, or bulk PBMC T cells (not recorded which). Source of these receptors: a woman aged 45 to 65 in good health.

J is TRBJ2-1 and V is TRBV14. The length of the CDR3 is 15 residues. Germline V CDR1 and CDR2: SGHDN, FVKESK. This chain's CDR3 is CASSHTSASYNEQFF.

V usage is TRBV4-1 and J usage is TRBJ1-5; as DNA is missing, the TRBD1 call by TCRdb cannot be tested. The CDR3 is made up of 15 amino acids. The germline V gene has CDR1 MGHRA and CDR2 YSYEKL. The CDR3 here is CASDPETGSNQPQHF.

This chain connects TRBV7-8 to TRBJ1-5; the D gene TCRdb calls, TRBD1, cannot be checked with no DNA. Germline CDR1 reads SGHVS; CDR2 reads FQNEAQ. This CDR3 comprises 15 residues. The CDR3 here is CASSDVLGGPLPQHF.

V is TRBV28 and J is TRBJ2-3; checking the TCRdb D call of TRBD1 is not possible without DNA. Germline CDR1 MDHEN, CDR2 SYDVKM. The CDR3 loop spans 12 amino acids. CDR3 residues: CASSLRPGTQYF.

The CDR3 sequence: CASSQVVLARSYNEQFF. The chain combines TRBV14 with TRBJ2-1. CDR1 SGHDN and CDR2 FVKESK come from the germline V gene. The CDR3 runs to 17 residues.

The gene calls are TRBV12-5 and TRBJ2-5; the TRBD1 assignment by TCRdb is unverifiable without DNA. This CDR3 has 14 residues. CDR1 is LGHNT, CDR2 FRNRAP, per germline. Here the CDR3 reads CASVRLGGQETQYF. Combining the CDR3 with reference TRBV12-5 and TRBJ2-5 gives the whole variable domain DARVTQTPRHKVTEMGQEVTMRCQPILGHNTVFWYRQTMMQGLELLAYFRNRAPLDDSGMPKDRFSAEMPDATLATLKIQPSEPRDSAVYFCASVRLGGQETQYFGPGTRLLVL.

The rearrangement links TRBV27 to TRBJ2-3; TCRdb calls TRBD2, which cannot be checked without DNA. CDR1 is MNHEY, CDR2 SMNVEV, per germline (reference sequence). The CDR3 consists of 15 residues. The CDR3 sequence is CASSFRGRAVDTQYF.

The CDR3 region is CASSDEDRMNTEAFF. The rearrangement links TRBV5-1 to TRBJ1-1; no DNA is available, so the TRBD1 call from TCRdb remains unchecked. The CDR3 consists of 15 residues. Germline assignment: CDR1 SGHRS and CDR2 YFSETQ.

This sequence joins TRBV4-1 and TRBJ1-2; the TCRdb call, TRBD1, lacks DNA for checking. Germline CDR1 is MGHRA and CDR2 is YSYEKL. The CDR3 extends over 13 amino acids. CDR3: CASSQVGQYSYTF.

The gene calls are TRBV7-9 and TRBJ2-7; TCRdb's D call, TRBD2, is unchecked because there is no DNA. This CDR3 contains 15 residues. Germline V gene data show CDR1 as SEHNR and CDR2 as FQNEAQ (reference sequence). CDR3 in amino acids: CASSLEWDGDYEQYF. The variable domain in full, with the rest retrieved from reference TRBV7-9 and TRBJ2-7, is DTGVSQNPRHKITKRGQNVTFRCDPISEHNRLYWYRQTLGQGPEFLTYFQNEAQLEKSRLLSDRFSAERPKGSFSTLEIQRTEQGDSAMYLCASSLEWDGDYEQYFGPGTRLTVT.

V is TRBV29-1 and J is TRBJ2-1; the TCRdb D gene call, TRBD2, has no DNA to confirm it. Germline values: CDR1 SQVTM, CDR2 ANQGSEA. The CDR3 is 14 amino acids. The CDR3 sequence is CSVLAGVVGHEQFF.

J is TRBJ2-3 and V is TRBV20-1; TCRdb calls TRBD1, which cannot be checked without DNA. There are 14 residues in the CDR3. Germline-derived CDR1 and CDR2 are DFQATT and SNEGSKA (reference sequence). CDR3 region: CSASRDTATNTQYF.

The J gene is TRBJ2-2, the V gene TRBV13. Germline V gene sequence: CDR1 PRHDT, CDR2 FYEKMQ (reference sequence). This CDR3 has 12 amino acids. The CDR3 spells CASSSFDGELFF.

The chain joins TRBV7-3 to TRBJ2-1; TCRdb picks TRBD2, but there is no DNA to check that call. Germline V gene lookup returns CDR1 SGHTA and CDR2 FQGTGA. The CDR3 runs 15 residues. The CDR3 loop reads CASSLSLAGADEQFF. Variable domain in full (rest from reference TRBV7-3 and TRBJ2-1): GAGVSQTPSNKVTEKGKYVELRCDPISGHTALYWYRQSLGQGPEFLIYFQGTGAADDSGLPNDRFFAVRPEGSVSTLKIQRTERGDSAVYLCASSLSLAGADEQFFGPGTRLTVL.

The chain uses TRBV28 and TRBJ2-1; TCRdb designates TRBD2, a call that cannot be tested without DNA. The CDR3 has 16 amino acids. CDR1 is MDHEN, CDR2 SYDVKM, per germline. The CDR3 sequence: CASRHIAGPSYNEQFF.

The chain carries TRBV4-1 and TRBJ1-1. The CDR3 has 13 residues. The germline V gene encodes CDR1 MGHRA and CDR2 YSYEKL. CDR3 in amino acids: CASSQGSGTEAFF.

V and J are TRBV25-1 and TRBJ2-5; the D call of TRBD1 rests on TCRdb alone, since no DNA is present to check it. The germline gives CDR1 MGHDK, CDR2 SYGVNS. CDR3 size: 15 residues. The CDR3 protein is CASSDRATGAETQYF.

The CDR3: CASSSQTSGRYYEQYF. V gene TRBV13 combines with J gene TRBJ2-7; TCRdb's assignment of TRBD2 cannot be checked, as there is no DNA. This CDR3 contains 16 residues. Germline CDR1 is PRHDT and CDR2 is FYEKMQ (reference sequence).

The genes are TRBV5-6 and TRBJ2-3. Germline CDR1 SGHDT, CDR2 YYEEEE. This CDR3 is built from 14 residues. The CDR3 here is CASTLAPVSDTQYF.

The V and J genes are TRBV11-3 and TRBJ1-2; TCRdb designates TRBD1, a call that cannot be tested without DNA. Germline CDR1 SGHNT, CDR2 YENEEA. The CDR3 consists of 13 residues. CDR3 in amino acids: CASSGTGAYGYTF.

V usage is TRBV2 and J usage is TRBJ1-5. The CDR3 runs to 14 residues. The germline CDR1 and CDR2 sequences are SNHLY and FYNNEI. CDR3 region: CASSEGSSSQPQHF.

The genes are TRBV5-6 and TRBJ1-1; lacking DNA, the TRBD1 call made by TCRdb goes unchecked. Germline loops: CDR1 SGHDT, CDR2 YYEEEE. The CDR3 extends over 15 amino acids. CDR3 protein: CASSGGRLMNTEAFF.

The CDR3 loop reads CATSDFRGEHGNNEQFF. The rearrangement joins TRBV24-1 to TRBJ2-1; the D call from TCRdb, TRBD1, cannot be confirmed without DNA. CDR3 length: 17 residues. Germline CDR1 reads KGHDR; CDR2 reads SFDVKD.

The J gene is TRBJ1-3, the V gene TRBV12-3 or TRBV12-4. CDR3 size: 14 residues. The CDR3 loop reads CASRTDLSGNTIYF.

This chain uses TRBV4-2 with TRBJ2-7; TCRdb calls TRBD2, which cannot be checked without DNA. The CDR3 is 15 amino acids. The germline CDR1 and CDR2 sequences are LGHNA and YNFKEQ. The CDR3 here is CASSSQRDSSYEQYF.

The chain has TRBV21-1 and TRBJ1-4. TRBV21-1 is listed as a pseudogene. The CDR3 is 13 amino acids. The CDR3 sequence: CASSKGTESGLFF.

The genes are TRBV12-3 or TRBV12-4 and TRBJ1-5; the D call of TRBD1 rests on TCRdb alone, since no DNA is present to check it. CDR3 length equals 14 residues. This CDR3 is CASSLNPGGQPQHF.

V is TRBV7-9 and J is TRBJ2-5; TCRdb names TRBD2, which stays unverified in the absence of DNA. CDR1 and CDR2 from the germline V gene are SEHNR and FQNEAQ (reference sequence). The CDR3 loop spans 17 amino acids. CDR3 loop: CASSPYPGTSGSKTQYF.

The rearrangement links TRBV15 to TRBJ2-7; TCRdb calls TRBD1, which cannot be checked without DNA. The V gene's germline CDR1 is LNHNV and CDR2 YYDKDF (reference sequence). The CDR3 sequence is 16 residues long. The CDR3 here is CATSSSDRVYPYEQYF.